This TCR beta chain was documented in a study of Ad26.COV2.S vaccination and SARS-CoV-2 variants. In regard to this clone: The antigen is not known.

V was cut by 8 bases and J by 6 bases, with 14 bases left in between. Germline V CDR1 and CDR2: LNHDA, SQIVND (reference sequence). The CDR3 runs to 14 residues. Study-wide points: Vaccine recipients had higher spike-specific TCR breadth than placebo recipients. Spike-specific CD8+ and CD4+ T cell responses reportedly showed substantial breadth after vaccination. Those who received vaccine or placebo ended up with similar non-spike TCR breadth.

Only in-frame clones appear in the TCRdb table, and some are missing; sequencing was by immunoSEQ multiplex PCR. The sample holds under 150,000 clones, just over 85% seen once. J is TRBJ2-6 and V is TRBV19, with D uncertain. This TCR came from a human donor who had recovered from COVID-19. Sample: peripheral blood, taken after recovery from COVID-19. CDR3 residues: CASASLTSANVLTF. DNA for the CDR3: TGTGCCAGTGCCTCCTTGACCTCGGCCAACGTCCTGACTTTC. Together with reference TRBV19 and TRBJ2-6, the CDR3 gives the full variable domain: DGGITQSPKYLFRKEGQNVTLSCEQNLNHDAMYWYRQDPGQGLRLIYYSQIVNDFQKGDIAEGYSVSREKKESFPLTVTSAQKNPTAFYLCASASLTSANVLTFGAGSRLTVL.